This entry concerns a single T cell receptor (beta chain). Source study methods: The assay estimated nucleated cells by amplifying reference gene primers. Only in-frame clones appear in the TCRdb table, and some are missing; sequencing was by immunoSEQ multiplex PCR. V and J calls plus clone size are reproduced from that table; the DNA served to infer D and trimming. The table has 250,000 to 300,000 clones, around nine tenths seen once. These data are taken from a study of blood T cell repertoires in COVID-19. Overall study: The samples span acute and convalescent COVID-19 from the United States, Italy and Spain.

From germline, CDR1 is MNHEY and CDR2 SMNVEV (reference sequence). V gave up 8 bases and J gave up 5 bases, with 19 bases separating them. The CDR3 runs 14 residues. Sequenced: peripheral blood. The receptor comes from a woman in her 70s with COVID-19, enrolled during active disease. V and J are TRBV27 and TRBJ2-7; weak D call: TRBD2 (6 bases). In nucleotides, the CDR3 is TGTGCCAGCGGACCTCTAGCGCGGCCGGACGAGCAGTACTTC. Its protein is CASGPLARPDEQYF.